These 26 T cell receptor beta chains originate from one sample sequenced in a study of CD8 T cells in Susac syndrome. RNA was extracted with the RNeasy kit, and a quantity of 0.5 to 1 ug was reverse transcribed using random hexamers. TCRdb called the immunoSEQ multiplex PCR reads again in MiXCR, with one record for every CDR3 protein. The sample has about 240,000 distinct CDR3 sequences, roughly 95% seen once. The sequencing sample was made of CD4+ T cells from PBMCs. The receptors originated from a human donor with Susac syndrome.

The CDR3 sequence is CASSSRQGRADTQYF. The CDR3 DNA follows: TGTGCCAGCAGTTCCCGACAGGGGCGGGCAGATACGCAGTATTTT. The chain uses TRBV28 and TRBJ2-3, with 8 nucleotides matching TRBD1. The J segment lost 4 bases and the V segment lost 4 bases, leaving 7 bases of the junction unmatched. The germline gives CDR1 MDHEN, CDR2 SYDVKM. CDR3 size: 15 residues.

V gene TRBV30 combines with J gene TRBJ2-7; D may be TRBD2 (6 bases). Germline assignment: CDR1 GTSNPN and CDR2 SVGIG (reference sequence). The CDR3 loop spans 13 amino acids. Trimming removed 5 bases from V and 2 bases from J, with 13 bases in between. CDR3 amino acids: CAWCEEGAYEQYF. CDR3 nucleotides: TGTGCCTGGTGCGAGGAGGGTGCCTACGAGCAGTACTTC.

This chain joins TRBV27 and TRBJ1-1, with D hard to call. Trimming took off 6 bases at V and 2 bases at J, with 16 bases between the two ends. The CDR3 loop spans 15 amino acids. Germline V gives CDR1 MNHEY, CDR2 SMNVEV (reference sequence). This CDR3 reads CASSFPGVGNTEAFF. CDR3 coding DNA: TGTGCCAGCAGCTTCCCCGGGGTCGGAAACACTGAAGCTTTCTTT.

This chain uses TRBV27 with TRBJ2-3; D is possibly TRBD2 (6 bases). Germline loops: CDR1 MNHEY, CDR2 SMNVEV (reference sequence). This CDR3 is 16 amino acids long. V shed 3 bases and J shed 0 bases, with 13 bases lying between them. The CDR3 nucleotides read TGTGCCAGCAGTTTTCAGGGAGGCCGGAGCACAGATACGCAGTATTTT. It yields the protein CASSFQGGRSTDTQYF.

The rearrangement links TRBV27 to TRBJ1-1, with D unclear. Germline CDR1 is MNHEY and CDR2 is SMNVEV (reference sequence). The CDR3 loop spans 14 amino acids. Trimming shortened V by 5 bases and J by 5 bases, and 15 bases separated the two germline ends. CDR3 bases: TGTGCCAGCAGTCCCCAGCCCGTCTTGACTGAAGCTTTCTTT. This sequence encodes CASSPQPVLTEAFF.

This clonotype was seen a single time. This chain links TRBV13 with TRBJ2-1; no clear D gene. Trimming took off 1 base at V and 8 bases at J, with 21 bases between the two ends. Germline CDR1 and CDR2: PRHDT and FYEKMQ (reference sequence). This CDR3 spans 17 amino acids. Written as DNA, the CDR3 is TGTGCCAGCAGCTTAGCAGATCTGGCCCCTGGATCCGATGAGCAGTTCTTC. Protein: CASSLADLAPGSDEQFF. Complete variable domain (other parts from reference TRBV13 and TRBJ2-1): AAGVIQSPRHLIKEKRETATLKCYPIPRHDTVYWYQQGPGQDPQFLISFYEKMQSDKGSIPDRFSAQQFSDYHSELNMSSLELGDSALYFCASSLADLAPGSDEQFFGPGTRLTVL.

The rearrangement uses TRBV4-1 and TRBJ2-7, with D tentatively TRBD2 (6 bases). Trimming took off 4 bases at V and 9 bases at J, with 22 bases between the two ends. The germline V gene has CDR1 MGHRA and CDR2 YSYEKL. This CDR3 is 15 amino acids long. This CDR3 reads CASSRSGGKQDGQYF. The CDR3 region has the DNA TGCGCCAGCAGCCGCTCTGGAGGGAAGCAGGATGGGCAGTACTTC.

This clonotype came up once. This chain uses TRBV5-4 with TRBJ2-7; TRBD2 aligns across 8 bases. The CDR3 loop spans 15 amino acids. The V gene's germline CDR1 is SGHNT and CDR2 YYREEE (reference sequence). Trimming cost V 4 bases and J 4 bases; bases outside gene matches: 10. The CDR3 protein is CASSRGGGNPYEQYF. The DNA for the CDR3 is TGTGCCAGCAGCCGGGGGGGCGGGAACCCGTACGAGCAGTACTTC.

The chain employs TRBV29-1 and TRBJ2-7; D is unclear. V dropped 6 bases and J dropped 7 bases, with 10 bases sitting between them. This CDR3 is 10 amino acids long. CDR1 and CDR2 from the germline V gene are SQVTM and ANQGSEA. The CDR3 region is CSVMESEQYF. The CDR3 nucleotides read TGCAGCGTCATGGAGAGTGAGCAGTACTTC.

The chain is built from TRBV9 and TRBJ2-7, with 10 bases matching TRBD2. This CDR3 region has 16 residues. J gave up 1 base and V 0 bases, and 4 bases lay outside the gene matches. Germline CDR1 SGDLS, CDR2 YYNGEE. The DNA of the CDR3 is TGTGCCAGCAGCGTAGAGGCGACTAGCGGGTCCTACGAGCAGTACTTC. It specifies CASSVEATSGSYEQYF. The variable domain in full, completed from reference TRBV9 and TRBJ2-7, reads DSGVTQTPKHLITATGQRVTLRCSPRSGDLSVYWYQQSLDQGLQFLIQYYNGEERAKGNILERFSAQQFPDLHSELNLSSLELGDSALYFCASSVEATSGSYEQYFGPGTRLTVT.

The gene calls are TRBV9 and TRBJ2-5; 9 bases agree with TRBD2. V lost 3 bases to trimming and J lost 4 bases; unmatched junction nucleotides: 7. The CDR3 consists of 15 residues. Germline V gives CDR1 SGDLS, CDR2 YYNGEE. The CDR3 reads CASSGGLAGPETQYF. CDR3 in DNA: TGTGCCAGCAGCGGGGGCCTAGCGGGACCAGAGACCCAGTACTTC.

CDR3 protein: CASSLASASVHEQFF. CDR3 DNA sequence: TGTGCCAGCAGCTTAGCTAGTGCAAGCGTCCATGAGCAGTTCTTC. The J gene is TRBJ2-1, the V gene TRBV7-9, with D unclear. V was trimmed by 0 bases and J by 8 bases, leaving 14 bases between them. The CDR3 sequence is 15 residues long. Germline-derived CDR1 and CDR2 are SEHNR and FQNEAQ (reference sequence).

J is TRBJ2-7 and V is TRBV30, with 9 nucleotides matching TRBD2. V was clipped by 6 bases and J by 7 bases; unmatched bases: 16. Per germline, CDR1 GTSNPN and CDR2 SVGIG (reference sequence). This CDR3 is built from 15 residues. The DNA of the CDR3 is TGTGCCTGCCGAAAGGGGGCGGGAGGGACGGGGGAGCAGTACTTC. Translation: CACRKGAGGTGEQYF.

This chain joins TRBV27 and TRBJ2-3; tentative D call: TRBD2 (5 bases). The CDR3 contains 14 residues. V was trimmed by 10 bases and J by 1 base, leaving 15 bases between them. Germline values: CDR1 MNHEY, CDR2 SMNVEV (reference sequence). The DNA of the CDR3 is TGTGCCACTTCGGGGATGACCCGCACAGATACGCAGTATTTT. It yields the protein CATSGMTRTDTQYF.

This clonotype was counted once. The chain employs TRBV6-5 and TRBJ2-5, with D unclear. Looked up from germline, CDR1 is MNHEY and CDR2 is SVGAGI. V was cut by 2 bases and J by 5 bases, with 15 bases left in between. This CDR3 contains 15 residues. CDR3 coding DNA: TGTGCCAGCAGTTACGGAGCCGTGAATAGCGAGACCCAGTACTTC. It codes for CASSYGAVNSETQYF.

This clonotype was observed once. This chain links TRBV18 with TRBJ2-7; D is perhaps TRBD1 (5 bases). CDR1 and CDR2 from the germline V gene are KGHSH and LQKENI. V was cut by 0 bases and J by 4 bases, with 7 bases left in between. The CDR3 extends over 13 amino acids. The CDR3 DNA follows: TGTGCCAGCTCACCACCAAAGGGGTACGAGCAGTACTTC. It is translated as CASSPPKGYEQYF.

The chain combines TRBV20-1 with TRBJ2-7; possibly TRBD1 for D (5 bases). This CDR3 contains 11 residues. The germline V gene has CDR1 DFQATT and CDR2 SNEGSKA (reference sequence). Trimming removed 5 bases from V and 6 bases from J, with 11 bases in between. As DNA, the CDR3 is TGCAGTGCTGGCTCGACAGTCGAGCAGTACTTC. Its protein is CSAGSTVEQYF.

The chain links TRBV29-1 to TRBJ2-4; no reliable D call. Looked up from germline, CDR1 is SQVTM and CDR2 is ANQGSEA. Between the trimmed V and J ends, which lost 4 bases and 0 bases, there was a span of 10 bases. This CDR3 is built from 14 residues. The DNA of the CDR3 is TGCAGCGTTGTAGACCAGCTAGCCAAAAACATTCAGTACTTC. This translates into CSVVDQLAKNIQYF.

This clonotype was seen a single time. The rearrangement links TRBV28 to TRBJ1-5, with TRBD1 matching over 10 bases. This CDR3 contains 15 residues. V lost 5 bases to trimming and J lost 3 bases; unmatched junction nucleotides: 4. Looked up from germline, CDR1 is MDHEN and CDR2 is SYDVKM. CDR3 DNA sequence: TGTGCCAGCAGTCCAGACAGGGGGCACAATCAGCCCCAGCATTTT. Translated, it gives CASSPDRGHNQPQHF.

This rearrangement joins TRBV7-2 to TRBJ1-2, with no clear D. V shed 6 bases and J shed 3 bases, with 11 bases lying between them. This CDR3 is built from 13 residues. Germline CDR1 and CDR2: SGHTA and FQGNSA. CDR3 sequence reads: CASSPYGYYGYTF. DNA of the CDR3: TGTGCCAGCAGTCCCTACGGGTACTATGGCTACACCTTC.

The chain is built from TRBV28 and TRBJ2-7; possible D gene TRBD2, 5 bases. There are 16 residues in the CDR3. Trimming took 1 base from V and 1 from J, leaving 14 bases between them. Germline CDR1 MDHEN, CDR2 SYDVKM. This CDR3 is CASSLFPSRTSYEQYF. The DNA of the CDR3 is TGTGCCAGCAGTTTATTCCCCTCCCGGACTTCCTACGAGCAGTACTTC.

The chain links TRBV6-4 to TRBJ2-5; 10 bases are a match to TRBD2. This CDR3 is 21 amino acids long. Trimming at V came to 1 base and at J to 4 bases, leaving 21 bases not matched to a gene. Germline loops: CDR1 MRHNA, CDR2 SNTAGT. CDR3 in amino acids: CASSDWQAVGSSGSRRETQYF. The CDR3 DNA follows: TGTGCCAGCAGTGACTGGCAGGCCGTGGGCTCTAGCGGGAGTCGACGAGAGACCCAGTACTTC.

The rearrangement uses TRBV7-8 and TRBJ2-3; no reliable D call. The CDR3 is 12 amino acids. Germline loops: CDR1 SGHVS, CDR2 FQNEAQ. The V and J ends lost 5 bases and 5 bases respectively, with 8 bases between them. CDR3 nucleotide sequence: TGTGCCAGCAGCCTCGCTAAAGATACGCAGTATTTT. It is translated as CASSLAKDTQYF.

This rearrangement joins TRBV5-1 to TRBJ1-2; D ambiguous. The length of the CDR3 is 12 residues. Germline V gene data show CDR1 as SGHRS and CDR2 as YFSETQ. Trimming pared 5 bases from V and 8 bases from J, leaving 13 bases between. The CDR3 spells CASRMRGGGYTF. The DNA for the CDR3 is TGCGCCAGCAGAATGCGGGGAGGCGGCTACACCTTC. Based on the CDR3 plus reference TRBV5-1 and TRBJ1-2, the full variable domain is KAGVTQTPRYLIKTRGQQVTLSCSPISGHRSVSWYQQTPGQGLQFLFEYFSETQRNKGNFPGRFSGRQFSNSRSEMNVSTLELGDSALYLCASRMRGGGYTFGSGTRLTVV.

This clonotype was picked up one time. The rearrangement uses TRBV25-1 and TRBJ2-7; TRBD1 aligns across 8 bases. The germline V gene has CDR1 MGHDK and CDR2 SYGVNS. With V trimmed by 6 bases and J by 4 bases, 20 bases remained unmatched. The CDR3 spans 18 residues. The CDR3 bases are TGTGCCAGCAGGCCCACGATGGGCACCCGGGACAGGCTTTACGAGCAGTACTTC. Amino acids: CASRPTMGTRDRLYEQYF.

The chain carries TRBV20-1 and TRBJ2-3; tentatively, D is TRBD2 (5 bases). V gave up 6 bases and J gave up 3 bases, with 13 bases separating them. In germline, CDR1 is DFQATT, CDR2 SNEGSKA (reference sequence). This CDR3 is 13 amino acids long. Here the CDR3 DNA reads TGCAGTGCCCAAAAGCCGGGGACAGATACGCAGTATTTT. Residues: CSAQKPGTDTQYF.